This TCR beta chain was obtained from a study of T cell repertoires in cytomegalovirus infection. Whole-study context: CMV epitopes in the study were HLA-C-restricted (recently identified) and HLA-B-restricted (well studied). Matching HLA type, along with CMV infection, was indicated by public TCR beta signatures.

As to this clonotype: Its antigen is as yet unknown. This could be a read error, since a much larger clone is one nucleotide away.

Findings and caveats of the study: CMV-specific TCR beta clonotypes restricted by HLA-C were the ones dominating the ex vivo response.

Using its own MiXCR run on the reads, TCRdb lists one record per CDR3 protein. The sample lists 900,000 to 950,000 distinct CDR3 sequences, about a third occurring once. This sample comprised cultured CD8+ T cells from PBMCs, obtained from culture after CMV antigen stimulation. The TCR sequence derives from a human donor in good health (CMV status not recorded). Some clones in this sample may be carry-over from other donors' samples.

The CDR3 protein is CANSSSPAIYGYTF. In DNA form, the CDR3 reads TGTGCCAACAGTAGTTCCCCGGCCATCTATGGCTACACCTTC. This chain uses TRBV7-2 with TRBJ1-2; D gene uncertain. CDR3 length: 14 residues. Germline V gives CDR1 SGHTA, CDR2 FQGNSA. V was cut by 10 bases and J by 4 bases, with 19 bases left in between. Filled out from reference TRBV7-2 and TRBJ1-2, the complete variable domain reads GAGVSQSPSNKVTEKGKDVELRCDPISGHTALYWYRQSLGQGLEFLIYFQGNSAPDKSGLPSDRFSAERTGGSVSTLTIQRTQQEDSAVYLCANSSSPAIYGYTFGSGTRLTVV.